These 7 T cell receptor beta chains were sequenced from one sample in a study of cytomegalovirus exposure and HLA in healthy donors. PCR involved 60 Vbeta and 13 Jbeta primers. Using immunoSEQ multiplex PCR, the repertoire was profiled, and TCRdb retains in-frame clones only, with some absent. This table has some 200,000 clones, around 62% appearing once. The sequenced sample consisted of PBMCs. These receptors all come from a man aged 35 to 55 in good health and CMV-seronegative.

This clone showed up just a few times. The CDR3 coding sequence is TGTGCCAGCAGTGAACGACAGGGGCGGCATTCACCCCTCCACTTT. This gives the protein CASSERQGRHSPLHF. The V call is TRBV6-1, the J call TRBJ1-6, with 8 bases matching TRBD1. The CDR3 consists of 15 residues. The ends lost 2 bases at V and 8 bases at J; junction bases unmatched: 5. CDR1 and CDR2 (germline): MNHNS, SASEGT.

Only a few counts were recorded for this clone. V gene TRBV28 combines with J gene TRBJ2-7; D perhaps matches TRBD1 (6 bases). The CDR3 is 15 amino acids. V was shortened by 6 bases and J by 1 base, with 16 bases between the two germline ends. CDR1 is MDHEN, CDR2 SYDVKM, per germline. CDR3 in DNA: TGTGCCAGCAGCCGGTACCAAGGACAGTCCTACGAGCAGTACTTC. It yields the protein CASSRYQGQSYEQYF. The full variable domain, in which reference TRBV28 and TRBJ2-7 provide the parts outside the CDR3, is DVKVTQSSRYLVKRTGEKVFLECVQDMDHENMFWYRQDPGLGLRLIYFSYDVKMKEKGDIPEGYSVSREKKERFSLILESASTNQTSMYLCASSRYQGQSYEQYFGPGTRLTVT.

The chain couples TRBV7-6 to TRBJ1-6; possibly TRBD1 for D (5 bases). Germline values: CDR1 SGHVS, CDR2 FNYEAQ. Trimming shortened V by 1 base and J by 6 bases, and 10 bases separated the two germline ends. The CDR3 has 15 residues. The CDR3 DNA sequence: TGTGCCAGCAGCTTAGAGGGCAGGGCTAATTCACCCCTCCACTTT. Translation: CASSLEGRANSPLHF.

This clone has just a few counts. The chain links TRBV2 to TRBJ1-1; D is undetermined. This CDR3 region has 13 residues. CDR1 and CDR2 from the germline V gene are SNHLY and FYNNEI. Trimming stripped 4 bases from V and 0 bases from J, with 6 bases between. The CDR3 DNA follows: TGTGCCAGCAGTGTTAGAGTGAACACTGAAGCTTTCTTT. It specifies CASSVRVNTEAFF.

CDR3 nucleotide sequence: TGTGCCACCAGCAGAGAGGAGGGCGGGATAAATCAGCCCCAGCATTTT. Protein sequence: CATSREEGGINQPQHF. The chain joins TRBV15 to TRBJ1-5; D unclear. Trimming pared 0 bases from V and 4 bases from J, leaving 13 bases between. Germline V gives CDR1 LNHNV, CDR2 YYDKDF (reference sequence). The CDR3 covers 16 residues. Looking up the rest from reference TRBV15 and TRBJ1-5 gives the full variable domain: DAMVIQNPRYQVTQFGKPVTLSCSQTLNHNVMYWYQQKSSQAPKLLFHYYDKDFNNEADTPDNFQSRRPNTSFCFLDIRSPGLGDTAMYLCATSREEGGINQPQHFGDGTRLSIL.

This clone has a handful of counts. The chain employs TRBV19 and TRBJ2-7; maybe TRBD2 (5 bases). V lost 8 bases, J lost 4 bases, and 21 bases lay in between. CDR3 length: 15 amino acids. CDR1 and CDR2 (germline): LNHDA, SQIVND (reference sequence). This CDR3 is CASAPRAGGIYEQYF. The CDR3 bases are TGTGCCAGTGCACCTCGAGCAGGAGGCATATACGAGCAGTACTTC.

The DNA for the CDR3 is TGTGCCAGCAGCCCCAGACTAGCGGGAAAGAGGAATGAGCAGTTCTTC. Encoded protein: CASSPRLAGKRNEQFF. J is TRBJ2-1 and V is TRBV27, with 11 bases aligning to TRBD2. Looked up from germline, CDR1 is MNHEY and CDR2 is SMNVEV (reference sequence). This CDR3 has 16 residues. The trim removed 6 bases at V and 7 bases at J, leaving 11 bases unmatched.